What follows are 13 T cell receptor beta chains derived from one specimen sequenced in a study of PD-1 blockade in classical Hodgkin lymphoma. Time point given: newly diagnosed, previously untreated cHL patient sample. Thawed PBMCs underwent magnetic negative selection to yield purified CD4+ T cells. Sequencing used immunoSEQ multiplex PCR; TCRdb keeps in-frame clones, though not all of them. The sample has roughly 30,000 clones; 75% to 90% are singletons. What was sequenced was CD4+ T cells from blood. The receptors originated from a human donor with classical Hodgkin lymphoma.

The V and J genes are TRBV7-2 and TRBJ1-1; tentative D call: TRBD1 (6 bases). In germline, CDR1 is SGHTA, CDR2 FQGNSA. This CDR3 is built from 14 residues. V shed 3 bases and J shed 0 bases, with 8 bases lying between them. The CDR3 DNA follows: TGTGCCAGCAGCTTTGACAGGTTGAACACTGAAGCTTTCTTT. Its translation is CASSFDRLNTEAFF.

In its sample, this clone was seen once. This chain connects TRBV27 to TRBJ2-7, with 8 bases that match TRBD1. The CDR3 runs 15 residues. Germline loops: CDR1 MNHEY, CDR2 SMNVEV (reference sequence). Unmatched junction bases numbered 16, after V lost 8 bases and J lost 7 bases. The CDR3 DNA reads TGTGCCAGCTCGCGGGACCGGGACAGGCCAGCGGAGCAGTACTTC. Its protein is CASSRDRDRPAEQYF.

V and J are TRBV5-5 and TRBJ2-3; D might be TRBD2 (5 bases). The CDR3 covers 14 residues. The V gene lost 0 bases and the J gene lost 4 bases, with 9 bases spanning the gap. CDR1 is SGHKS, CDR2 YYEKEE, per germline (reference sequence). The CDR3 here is CASSLGGVADTQYF. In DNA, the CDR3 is TGTGCCAGCAGCTTGGGGGGAGTCGCAGATACGCAGTATTTT.

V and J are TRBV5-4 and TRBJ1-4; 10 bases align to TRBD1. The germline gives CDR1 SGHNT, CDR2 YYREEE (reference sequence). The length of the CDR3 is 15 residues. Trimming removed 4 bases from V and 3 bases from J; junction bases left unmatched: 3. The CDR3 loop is CASSDGTGANEKLFF. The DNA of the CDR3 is TGTGCCAGCAGCGACGGGACAGGGGCTAATGAAAAACTGTTTTTT.

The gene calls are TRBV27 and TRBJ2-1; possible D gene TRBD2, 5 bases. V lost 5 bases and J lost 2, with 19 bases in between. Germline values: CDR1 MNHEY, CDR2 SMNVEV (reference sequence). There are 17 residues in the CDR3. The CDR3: CASSHLMAGETYNEQFF. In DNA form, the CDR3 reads TGTGCCAGCAGTCACCTAATGGCGGGTGAAACCTACAATGAGCAGTTCTTC.

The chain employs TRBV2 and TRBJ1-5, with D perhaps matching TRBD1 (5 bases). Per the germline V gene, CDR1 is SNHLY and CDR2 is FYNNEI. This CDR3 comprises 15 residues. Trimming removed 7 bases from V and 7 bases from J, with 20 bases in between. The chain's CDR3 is CASTTDRGSEQPQHF. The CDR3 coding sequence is TGTGCCAGCACCACCGATCGGGGGTCCGAACAGCCCCAGCATTTT.

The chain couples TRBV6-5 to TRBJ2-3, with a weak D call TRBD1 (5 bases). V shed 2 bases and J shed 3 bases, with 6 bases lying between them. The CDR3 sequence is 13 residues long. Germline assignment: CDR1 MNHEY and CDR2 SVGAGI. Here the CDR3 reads CASSYQGTDTQYF. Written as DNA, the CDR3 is TGTGCCAGCAGTTACCAGGGAACAGATACGCAGTATTTT.

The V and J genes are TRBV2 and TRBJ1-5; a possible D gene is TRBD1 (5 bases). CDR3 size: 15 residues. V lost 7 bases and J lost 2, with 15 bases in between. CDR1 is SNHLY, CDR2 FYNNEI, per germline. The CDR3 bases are TGTGCCAGCACCACCGGGGACGTGGGCAATCAGCCCCAGCATTTT. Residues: CASTTGDVGNQPQHF. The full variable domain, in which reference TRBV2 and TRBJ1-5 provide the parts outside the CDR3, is EPEVTQTPSHQVTQMGQEVILRCVPISNHLYFYWYRQILGQKVEFLVSFYNNEISEKSEIFDDQFSVERPDGSNFTLKIRSTKLEDSAMYFCASTTGDVGNQPQHFGDGTRLSIL.

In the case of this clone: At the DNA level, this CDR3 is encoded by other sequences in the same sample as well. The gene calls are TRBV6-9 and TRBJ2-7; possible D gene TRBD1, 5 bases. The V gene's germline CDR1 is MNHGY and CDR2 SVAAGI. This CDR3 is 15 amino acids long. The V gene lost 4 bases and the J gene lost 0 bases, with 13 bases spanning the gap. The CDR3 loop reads CASSSPRQSSYEQYF. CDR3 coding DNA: TGTGCCAGCAGTTCCCCCCGACAGAGCTCCTACGAGCAGTACTTC.

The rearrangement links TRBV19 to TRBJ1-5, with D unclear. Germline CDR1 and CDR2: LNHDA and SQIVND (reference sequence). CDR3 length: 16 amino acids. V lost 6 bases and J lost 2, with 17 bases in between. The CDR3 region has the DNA TGTGCCAGTAGCACCCGCGAGAGTGTTGGCAATCAGCCCCAGCATTTT. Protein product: CASSTRESVGNQPQHF.

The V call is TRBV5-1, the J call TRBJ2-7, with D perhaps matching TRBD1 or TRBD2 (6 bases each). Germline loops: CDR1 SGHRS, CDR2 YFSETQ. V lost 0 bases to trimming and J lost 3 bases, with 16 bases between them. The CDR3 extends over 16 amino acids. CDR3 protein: CASSLEGGTKNYEQYF. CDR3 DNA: TGCGCCAGCAGCTTGGAAGGGGGGACGAAAAACTACGAGCAGTACTTC.

Here the CDR3 DNA reads TGTGCCAGCAGTTTAAGACCCAACTACGAGCAGTACTTC. Its translation: CASSLRPNYEQYF. The rearrangement links TRBV27 to TRBJ2-7; D is unclear. V was cut by 2 bases and J by 3 bases, with 8 bases left in between. Germline CDR1 MNHEY, CDR2 SMNVEV (reference sequence). The CDR3 contains 13 residues.

CDR3 amino acids: CSVREREKLFF. Written as DNA, the CDR3 is TGCAGCGTTAGGGAGAGGGAAAAACTGTTTTTT. The gene calls are TRBV29-1 and TRBJ1-4; no clear D. Germline-derived CDR1 and CDR2 are SQVTM and ANQGSEA. The V end was cut by 5 bases, the J end by 8 bases, with 9 bases between. The CDR3 contains 11 residues.